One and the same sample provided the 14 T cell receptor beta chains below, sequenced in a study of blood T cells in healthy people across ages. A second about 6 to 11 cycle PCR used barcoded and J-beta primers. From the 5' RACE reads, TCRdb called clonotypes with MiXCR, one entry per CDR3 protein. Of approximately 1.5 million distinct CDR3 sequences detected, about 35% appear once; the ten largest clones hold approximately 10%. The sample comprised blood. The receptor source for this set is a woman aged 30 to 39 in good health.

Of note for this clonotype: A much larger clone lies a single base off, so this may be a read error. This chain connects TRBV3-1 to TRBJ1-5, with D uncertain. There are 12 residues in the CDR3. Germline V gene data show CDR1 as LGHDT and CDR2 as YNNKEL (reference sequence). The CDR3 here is CVSSPTHQPQHF. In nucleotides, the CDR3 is TGTGTCAGCAGCCCCACCCATCAGCCCCAGCATTTT.

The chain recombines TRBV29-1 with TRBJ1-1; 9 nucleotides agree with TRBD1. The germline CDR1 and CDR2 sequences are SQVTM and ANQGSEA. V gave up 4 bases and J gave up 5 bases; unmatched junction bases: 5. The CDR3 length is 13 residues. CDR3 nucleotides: TGCAGCGTTGCAGTGACAGGGGGAACTGAAGCTTTCTTT. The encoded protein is CSVAVTGGTEAFF.

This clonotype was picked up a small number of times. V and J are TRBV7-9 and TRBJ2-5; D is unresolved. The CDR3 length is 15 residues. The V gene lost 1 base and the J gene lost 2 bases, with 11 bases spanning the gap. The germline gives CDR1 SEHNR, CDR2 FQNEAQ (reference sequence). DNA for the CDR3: TGTGCCAGCAGCTTAGTTCGGCCCGGACAAGAGACCCAGTACTTC. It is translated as CASSLVRPGQETQYF.

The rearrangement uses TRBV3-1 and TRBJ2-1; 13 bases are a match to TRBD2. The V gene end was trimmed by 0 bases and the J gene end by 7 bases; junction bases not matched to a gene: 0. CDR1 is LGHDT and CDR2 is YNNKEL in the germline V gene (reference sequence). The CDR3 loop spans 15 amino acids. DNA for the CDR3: TGTGCCAGCAGCCAAGAGACTAGCGGGGGGAATGAGCAGTTCTTC. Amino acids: CASSQETSGGNEQFF.

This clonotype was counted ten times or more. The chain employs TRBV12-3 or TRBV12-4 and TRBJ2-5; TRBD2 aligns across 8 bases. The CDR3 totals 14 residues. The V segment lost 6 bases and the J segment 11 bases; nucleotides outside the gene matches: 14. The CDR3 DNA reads TGTGCCAGCAGGCGTCGTCCGGGACTAGGGGTGCAGTACTTC. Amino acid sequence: CASRRRPGLGVQYF.

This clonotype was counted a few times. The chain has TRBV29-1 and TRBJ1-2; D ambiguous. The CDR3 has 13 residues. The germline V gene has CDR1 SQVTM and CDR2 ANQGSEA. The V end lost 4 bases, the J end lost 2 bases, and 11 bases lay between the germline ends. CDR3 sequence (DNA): TGCAGCGTTGTGGGCAGAGACAACTATGGCTACACCTTC. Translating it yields CSVVGRDNYGYTF.

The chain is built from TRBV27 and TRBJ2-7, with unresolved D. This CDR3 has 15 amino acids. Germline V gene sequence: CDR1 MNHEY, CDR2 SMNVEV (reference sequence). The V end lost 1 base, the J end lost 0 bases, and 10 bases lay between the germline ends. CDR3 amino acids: CASSLLPLLSYEQYF. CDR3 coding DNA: TGTGCCAGCAGTTTATTGCCCTTGCTCTCCTACGAGCAGTACTTC.

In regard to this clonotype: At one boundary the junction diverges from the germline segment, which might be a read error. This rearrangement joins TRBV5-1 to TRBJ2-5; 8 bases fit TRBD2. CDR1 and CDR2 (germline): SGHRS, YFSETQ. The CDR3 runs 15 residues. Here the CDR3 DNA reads TGCGCCGGCAGCTTGGGTGCGGGGGGAGAAGAGACCCAGTACTTC. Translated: CAGSLGAGGEETQYF.

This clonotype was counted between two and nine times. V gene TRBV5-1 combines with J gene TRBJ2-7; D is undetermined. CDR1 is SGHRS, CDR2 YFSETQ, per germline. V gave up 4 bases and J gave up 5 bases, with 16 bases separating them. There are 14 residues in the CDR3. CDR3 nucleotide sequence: TGCGCCAGCAGCCCGGTTGACGGAGTCGACGAGCAGTACTTC. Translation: CASSPVDGVDEQYF.

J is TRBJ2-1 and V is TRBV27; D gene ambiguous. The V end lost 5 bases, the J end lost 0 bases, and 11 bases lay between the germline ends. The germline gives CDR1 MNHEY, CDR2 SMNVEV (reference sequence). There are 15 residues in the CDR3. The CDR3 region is CASSLKWGSYNEQFF. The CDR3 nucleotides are TGTGCCAGCAGTCTGAAGTGGGGCTCCTACAATGAGCAGTTCTTC.

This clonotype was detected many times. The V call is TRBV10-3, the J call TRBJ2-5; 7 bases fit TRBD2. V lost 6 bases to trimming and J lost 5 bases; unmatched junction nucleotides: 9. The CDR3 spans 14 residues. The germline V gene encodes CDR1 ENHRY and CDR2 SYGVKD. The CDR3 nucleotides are TGTGCCATCAGATCCAGCGGGGTCCGCGAGACCCAGTACTTC. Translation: CAIRSSGVRETQYF.

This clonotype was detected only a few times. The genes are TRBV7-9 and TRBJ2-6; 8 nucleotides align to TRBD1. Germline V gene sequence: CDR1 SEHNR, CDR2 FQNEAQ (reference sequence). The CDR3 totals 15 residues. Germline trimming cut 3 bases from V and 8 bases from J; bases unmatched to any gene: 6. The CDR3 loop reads CASSFGTGYSNVLTF. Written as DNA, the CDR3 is TGTGCCAGCAGCTTCGGGACAGGATATTCCAACGTCCTGACTTTC.

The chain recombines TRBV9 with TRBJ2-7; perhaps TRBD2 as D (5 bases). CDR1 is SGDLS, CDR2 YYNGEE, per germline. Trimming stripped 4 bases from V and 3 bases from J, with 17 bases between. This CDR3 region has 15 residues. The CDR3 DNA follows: TGTGCCAGCAGCCCCCGGACTGGAGCCTACTACGAGCAGTACTTC. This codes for CASSPRTGAYYEQYF.

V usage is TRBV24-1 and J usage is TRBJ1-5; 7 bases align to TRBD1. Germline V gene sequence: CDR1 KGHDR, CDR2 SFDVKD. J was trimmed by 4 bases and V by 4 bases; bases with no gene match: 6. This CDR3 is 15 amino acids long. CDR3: CATSEAGTANQPQHF. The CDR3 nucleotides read TGTGCCACCAGTGAGGCCGGGACAGCAAATCAGCCCCAGCATTTT.